The next 24 T cell receptor beta chains were all read from a single sample in a study of OX40 agonist ivuxolimab in advanced cancers. Using immunoSEQ multiplex PCR, the repertoire was profiled, and TCRdb retains in-frame clones only, with some absent. Of approximately 100,000 clones in the sample, roughly 91% were seen once. This specimen consisted of CD4+ or CD8+ T cells sorted from blood, obtained in a trial of the OX40 agonist ivuxolimab. These receptor sequences come from an adult with an advanced solid tumor such as melanoma, head and neck, liver or kidney cancer.

This chain joins TRBV28 and TRBJ2-7; D may be TRBD1 or TRBD2 (6 bases each). Germline V gene sequence: CDR1 MDHEN, CDR2 SYDVKM. Deletions cut 6 bases from V and 7 bases from J, with 19 bases between. The CDR3 sequence is 14 residues long. The CDR3, as DNA: TGTGCCAGCAGCTCCTGGGGGGCCGTGAGGGAGCAGTACTTC. This sequence encodes CASSSWGAVREQYF.

This sequence joins TRBV19 and TRBJ2-4; D possibly uses TRBD1 or TRBD2 (5 bases each). CDR3 length: 16 amino acids. Germline CDR1 and CDR2: LNHDA and SQIVND (reference sequence). V was clipped by 3 bases and J by 7 bases, with 19 bases between them. The CDR3 is CASSIIGYEGRNIQYF. CDR3 bases: TGTGCCAGTAGTATTATTGGCTACGAGGGGCGGAACATTCAGTACTTC.

The genes are TRBV15 and TRBJ1-4; 10 bases align to TRBD1. CDR3 length: 15 residues. Losses at the gene ends were 3 bases for V and 11 bases for J; bases not matched to a gene: 9. The V gene's germline CDR1 is LNHNV and CDR2 YYDKDF (reference sequence). CDR3 amino acids: CATSRQGTGARKLFF. The CDR3 region has the DNA TGTGCCACCAGCAGGCAAGGGACAGGGGCCCGGAAACTGTTTTTT.

Written as DNA, the CDR3 is TGTGCCAGCAGCCAGACAGGGGTGAATGAGCAGTTCTTC. It specifies CASSQTGVNEQFF. V gene TRBV7-9 combines with J gene TRBJ2-1; 8 nucleotides agree with TRBD1. The V and J ends lost 5 bases and 7 bases, in that order; junction bases with no gene match: 4. CDR1 is SEHNR, CDR2 FQNEAQ, per germline (reference sequence). This CDR3 is built from 13 residues.

In this sample, this clone turned up once. The rearrangement links TRBV19 to TRBJ2-2; a weak D match, TRBD1 (5 bases). Trimming shortened V by 5 bases and J by 0 bases, and 13 bases separated the two germline ends. Looked up from germline, CDR1 is LNHDA and CDR2 is SQIVND (reference sequence). The CDR3 sequence is 16 residues long. The CDR3: CASSPRTSTNTGELFF. The CDR3 nucleotides are TGTGCCAGTAGTCCCCGGACAAGTACGAACACCGGGGAGCTGTTTTTT. Full variable domain (remainder filled in from reference TRBV19 and TRBJ2-2): DGGITQSPKYLFRKEGQNVTLSCEQNLNHDAMYWYRQDPGQGLRLIYYSQIVNDFQKGDIAEGYSVSREKKESFPLTVTSAQKNPTAFYLCASSPRTSTNTGELFFGEGSRLTVL.

Only one count was recorded for this clone. The CDR3 DNA reads TGCGCCAGCAGCATTGGAACTAGCGGGACAGATACGCAGTATTTT. It specifies CASSIGTSGTDTQYF. The chain employs TRBV5-1 and TRBJ2-3; 9 bases agree with TRBD2. CDR1 is SGHRS and CDR2 is YFSETQ in the germline V gene. CDR3 length equals 15 residues. J was trimmed by 3 bases and V by 4 bases; bases with no gene match: 6.

This clone was counted a few times. The chain is built from TRBV4-2 and TRBJ1-4; TRBD1 agrees at 10 bases. In germline, CDR1 is LGHNA, CDR2 YNFKEQ. The junction had 3 bases not matched to a gene; V was cut back by 1 base and J by 7 bases. The length of the CDR3 is 15 residues. The CDR3 reads CASSQAGQGSEKLFF. The CDR3, as DNA: TGTGCCAGCAGCCAAGCGGGACAGGGGAGTGAAAAACTGTTTTTT.

This chain uses TRBV7-3 with TRBJ2-1; possible D gene TRBD1, 5 bases. The length of the CDR3 is 14 residues. Germline CDR1 reads SGHTA; CDR2 reads FQGTGA. V lost 5 bases and J lost 6, with 14 bases in between. The CDR3 region is CASSHRQYLNEQFF. The CDR3 DNA sequence: TGTGCCAGCAGCCACAGACAGTACCTCAATGAGCAGTTCTTC. Drawing the rest from reference TRBV7-3 and TRBJ2-1, the complete variable domain is GAGVSQTPSNKVTEKGKYVELRCDPISGHTALYWYRQSLGQGPEFLIYFQGTGAADDSGLPNDRFFAVRPEGSVSTLKIQRTERGDSAVYLCASSHRQYLNEQFFGPGTRLTVL.

This clone was seen more than once but under ten times. V usage is TRBV6-5 and J usage is TRBJ1-3, with 8 bases lining up with TRBD1. Germline V gene sequence: CDR1 MNHEY, CDR2 SVGAGI. V dropped 4 bases and J dropped 2; count of bases not matched to a gene: 7. This CDR3 comprises 16 residues. CDR3 loop: CASSSWDRTAGNTIYF. CDR3 sequence (DNA): TGTGCCAGCAGTTCTTGGGACAGGACTGCTGGAAACACCATATATTTT.

There are a few counts of this clone. CDR3 sequence reads: CASSLGGQPNYGYTF. The CDR3 nucleotides read TGTGCCAGCAGTTTGGGGGGACAACCTAACTATGGCTACACCTTC. V usage is TRBV28 and J usage is TRBJ1-2, with a tentative D call TRBD1 (6 bases). This CDR3 contains 15 residues. The germline CDR1 and CDR2 sequences are MDHEN and SYDVKM. V dropped 3 bases and J dropped 0 bases, with 11 bases sitting between them.

The chain links TRBV11-2 to TRBJ2-1; 8 bases line up with TRBD2. Per the germline V gene, CDR1 is SGHAT and CDR2 is FQNNGV. The CDR3 runs 17 residues. V lost 1 base, J lost 5 bases, and 10 bases stayed unmatched. Written as DNA, the CDR3 is TGTGCCAGCAGCTTAGCTAGCCCTACTAGCGGCGACAATGAGCAGTTCTTC. It encodes CASSLASPTSGDNEQFF.

CDR3 residues: CSASWKHIQYF. The CDR3 DNA sequence: TGCAGCGCCTCTTGGAAACACATTCAGTACTTC. J is TRBJ2-4 and V is TRBV29-1; D is unresolved. The germline V gene has CDR1 SQVTM and CDR2 ANQGSEA. Between the trimmed V and J ends, which lost 7 bases and 8 bases, there was a span of 12 bases. There are 11 residues in the CDR3.

The CDR3 region has the DNA TGTGCCAGCAGTTTAACTAGCACAGATACGCAGTATTTT. Translating it yields CASSLTSTDTQYF. The chain recombines TRBV28 with TRBJ2-3; D gene ambiguous. Per the germline V gene, CDR1 is MDHEN and CDR2 is SYDVKM. The CDR3 spans 13 residues. V lost 2 bases, J lost 0 bases, and 3 bases lay in between.

The chain carries TRBV9 and TRBJ1-5; no reliable D call. CDR3 length: 12 amino acids. CDR1 is SGDLS, CDR2 YYNGEE, per germline. Trimming removed 0 bases from V and 6 bases from J, with 4 bases in between. The CDR3 nucleotides read TGTGCCAGCAGCGTAGTAGGTCAGCCCCAGCATTTT. It encodes CASSVVGQPQHF.

The V and J genes are TRBV28 and TRBJ2-3, with D hard to call. Germline V lookup: CDR1 MDHEN, CDR2 SYDVKM. V was shortened by 5 bases and J by 1 base, with 16 bases between the two germline ends. The CDR3 is 16 residues long. The CDR3 region has the DNA TGTGCCAGCAGTCAATTTGGGTTAAGTGGCACAGATACGCAGTATTTT. Its translation: CASSQFGLSGTDTQYF.

The V call is TRBV28, the J call TRBJ2-7, with TRBD1 identical over 10 bases. There are 13 residues in the CDR3. J gave up 2 bases and V 6 bases, and 1 base lay outside the gene matches. CDR1 MDHEN and CDR2 SYDVKM come from the germline V gene. The CDR3 protein is CASRGQGAYEQYF. The CDR3 DNA is TGTGCCAGCAGAGGACAGGGGGCCTACGAGCAGTACTTC.

The gene calls are TRBV6-1 and TRBJ2-3, with 7 positions matching TRBD2. Per the germline V gene, CDR1 is MNHNS and CDR2 is SASEGT. V lost 5 bases and J lost 5; bases outside the gene matches: 4. The CDR3 length is 13 residues. The CDR3 sequence: CASSMKRGDTQYF. The CDR3 DNA reads as TGTGCCAGCAGTATGAAGCGGGGAGATACGCAGTATTTT.

This chain connects TRBV6-5 to TRBJ2-1; TRBD2 aligns across 11 bases. The CDR3 consists of 16 residues. V was pared by 4 bases and J by 2 bases, with 4 bases of the junction left unmatched. Germline V gene data show CDR1 as MNHEY and CDR2 as SVGAGI. This chain's CDR3 is CASSSRLAGTYNEQFF. The CDR3 bases are TGTGCCAGCAGTTCGAGACTAGCGGGAACCTACAATGAGCAGTTCTTC.

The J gene is TRBJ2-3, the V gene TRBV6-6, with 7 bases that match TRBD2. Unmatched junction bases numbered 4, after V lost 4 bases and J lost 0 bases. Germline loops: CDR1 MNHNY, CDR2 SVGAGI (reference sequence). This CDR3 region has 15 residues. The CDR3 is CASSSLLASTDTQYF. The CDR3 DNA is TGTGCCAGCAGTTCCCTACTAGCGAGCACAGATACGCAGTATTTT.

The genes are TRBV7-9 and TRBJ2-1, with 11 bases that match TRBD2. Germline CDR1 is SEHNR and CDR2 is FQNEAQ (reference sequence). This CDR3 is built from 15 residues. J gave up 7 bases and V 1 base, and 3 bases lay outside the gene matches. In DNA form, the CDR3 reads TGTGCCAGCAGCTTAGGACTAGCGGGATGGAATGAGCAGTTCTTC. Translating it yields CASSLGLAGWNEQFF.

The chain employs TRBV18 and TRBJ2-2; D may match TRBD1 or TRBD2 (5 bases each). The V end lost 6 bases, the J end lost 0 bases, and 17 bases lay between the germline ends. The CDR3 covers 17 residues. Germline CDR1 is KGHSH and CDR2 is LQKENI. CDR3 DNA sequence: TGTGCCAGCTCCCGAATGGGAGCAGGGACGAACACCGGGGAGCTGTTTTTT. It codes for CASSRMGAGTNTGELFF.

The chain uses TRBV18 and TRBJ2-5; D is uncertain. There are 13 residues in the CDR3. Trimming left V 3 bases short and J 6 bases short, with 11 bases between. The germline V gene encodes CDR1 KGHSH and CDR2 LQKENI. The CDR3 DNA follows: TGTGCCAGCTCACCCCAAGAGATACAGACCCAGTACTTC. As protein: CASSPQEIQTQYF.

V usage is TRBV4-2 and J usage is TRBJ2-1; tentatively, D is TRBD1 or TRBD2 (5 bases each). CDR1 is LGHNA, CDR2 YNFKEQ, per germline. The CDR3 loop spans 13 amino acids. The CDR3 sequence: CASELQRGNEQFF. The CDR3 bases are TGTGCGAGCGAACTTCAGAGGGGCAATGAGCAGTTCTTC.

This chain uses TRBV7-2 with TRBJ2-7; perhaps TRBD2 as D (5 bases). CDR1 SGHTA and CDR2 FQGNSA come from the germline V gene. The CDR3 sequence is 14 residues long. V dropped 5 bases and J dropped 0 bases, with 11 bases sitting between them. The CDR3: CASSGERISYEQYF. CDR3 coding DNA: TGTGCCAGCAGCGGGGAGCGGATCTCCTACGAGCAGTACTTC.